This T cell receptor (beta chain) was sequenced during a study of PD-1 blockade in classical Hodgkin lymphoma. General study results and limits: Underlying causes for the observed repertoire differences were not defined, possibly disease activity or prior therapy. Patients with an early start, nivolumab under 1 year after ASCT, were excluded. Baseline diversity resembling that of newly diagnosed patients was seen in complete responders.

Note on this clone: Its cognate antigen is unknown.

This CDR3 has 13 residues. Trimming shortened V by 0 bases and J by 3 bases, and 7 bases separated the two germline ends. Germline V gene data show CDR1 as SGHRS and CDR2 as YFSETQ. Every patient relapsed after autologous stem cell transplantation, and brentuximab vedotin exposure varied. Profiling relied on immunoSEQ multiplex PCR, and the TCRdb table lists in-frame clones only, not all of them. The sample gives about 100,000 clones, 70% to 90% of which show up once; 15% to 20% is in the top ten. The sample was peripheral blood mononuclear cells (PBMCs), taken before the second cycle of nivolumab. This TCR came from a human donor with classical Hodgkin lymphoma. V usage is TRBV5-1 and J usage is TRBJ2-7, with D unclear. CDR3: CASSLVPGYEQYF. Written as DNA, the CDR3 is TGCGCCAGCAGCTTGGTTCCGGGCTACGAGCAGTACTTC.